This T cell receptor beta chain emerged from a study of identical twins. This CDR3 contains 12 residues. The V gene lost 5 bases and the J gene lost 9 bases, with 11 bases spanning the gap. Germline V lookup: CDR1 SEHNR, CDR2 FQNEAQ (reference sequence). This clonotype was seen repeatedly, ten times or more. MiXCR, applied by TCRdb to the 5' RACE reads, yields one record per CDR3 protein. The table records over 200,000 distinct CDR3 sequences, about 10% of them present only once. The TCR sequence derives from a man aged 50-59 years in good health. The genes are TRBV7-9 and TRBJ2-1; D is ambiguous. Sequencing used memory T cells sorted from blood. The CDR3 is CASSKGLSEQFF. The DNA for the CDR3 is TGTGCCAGCAGCAAAGGCCTCTCTGAGCAGTTCTTC.